The present TCR beta chain was sequenced within a study of CD8+CD57+ T cells in acquired aplastic anemia. Study-wide background: Sorted CD4+ and CD8+ cells yielded DNA averaging around 3.2 ug. Study-level findings and limits: Patients and healthy controls showed no significant CD8+ Simpson's diversity difference. It was found that approximately 29 CD8+ CDR3 sequences were shared between patients and controls.

The study profiled TCR beta VDJ and CDR3 using genomic DNA as template. TCRdb re-called the reads with MiXCR, one entry per CDR3 protein. The sample lists 200,000 to 250,000 distinct CDR3 sequences, less than 75% seen once, with under 60% in the top ten. As concerns this clonotype: Its specificity is not known.

For sequencing, patients were chosen who had shown expansion of CD8+CD57+ cells by flow cytometry. At blood sampling, none of the patients had yet received therapy. The V end lost 5 bases, the J end lost 4 bases, and 18 bases lay between the germline ends. CDR1 and CDR2 (germline): SGHVS, FQNEAQ. The CDR3 has 15 amino acids. Sample: sorted CD4+, CD8+, or CD8+CD57+ T cells (not recorded which) from PBMCs. The receptor's source is a human donor with aplastic anemia. The chain has TRBV7-8 and TRBJ2-7; D might be TRBD2 (6 bases). The CDR3 region has the DNA TGTGCCAGCAGCCCGACGCCGGGACTTTCATACGAGCAGTACTTC. Protein: CASSPTPGLSYEQYF.